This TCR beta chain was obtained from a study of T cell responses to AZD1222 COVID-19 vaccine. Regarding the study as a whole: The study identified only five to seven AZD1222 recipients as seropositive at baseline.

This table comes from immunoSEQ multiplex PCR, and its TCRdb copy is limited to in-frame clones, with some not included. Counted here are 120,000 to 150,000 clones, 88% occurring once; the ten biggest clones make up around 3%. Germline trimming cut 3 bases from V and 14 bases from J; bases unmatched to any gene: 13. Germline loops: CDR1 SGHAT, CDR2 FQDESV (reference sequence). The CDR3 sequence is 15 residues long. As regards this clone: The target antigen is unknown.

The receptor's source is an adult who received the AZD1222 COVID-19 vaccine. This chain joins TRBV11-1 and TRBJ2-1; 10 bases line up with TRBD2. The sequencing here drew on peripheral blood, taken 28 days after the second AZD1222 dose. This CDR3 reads CASSLSRWTAGGEFF. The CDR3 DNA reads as TGTGCCAGCAGCTTGAGTAGATGGACAGCGGGGGGGGAGTTCTTC.